The present T cell receptor (beta chain) was sequenced within a study of cytomegalovirus exposure and HLA in healthy donors (TCRdb year 2017). Background for the entire study: An earlier analysis of approximately 600 of the donors reported about 290 Gb of sequence data and roughly 100 million unique TCR beta sequences from some 180 million T cells. An early release that covered 500 to 800 HLA-typed donors contained about 300 gigabases of sequencing data and around 80 million unique TCR sequences. A separate validation cohort of roughly 110 different subjects was used in addition to the roughly 670-subject first cohort. All discovery cohort repertoires had been generated using a single sequencing platform. HLA typing included class I and class II loci at four-digit resolution. Four to six DR-DQ haplotypes were handled as single units for association and clustering, since linkage in the cohort was strong. The study combined high-throughput TCR immunosequencing, statistical association of individual TCRs with disease status, and machine learning to predict cytomegalovirus infection status. Donor age, sex, ethnicity and CMV serostatus were compiled alongside the repertoire data. The genetic ancestry cluster associated with self-reported Caucasian donors included around four fifths of the approximately 400 genotyped donors. The aim of the study was to test whether cataloging public T cell receptors could identify signatures of past pathogen exposure. In a later genetic analysis, genome-wide SNP genotypes for about three fifths of the roughly 670 donors were used, and that subset was treated as a discovery cohort. Among a few hundred genotyped donors of the cohort, an average of around 240,000 unique TCR beta nucleotide sequences were sequenced per donor, roughly a sixth of them non-productive. To study patterns of TCR occurrence, a later analysis re-analyzed previously published TCR beta repertoires from hundreds of donors and added high-resolution HLA genotyping. The study used immunosequencing to profile the T cell repertoires of several hundred subjects and linked those repertoires to cytomegalovirus serostatus. Rather than using new phenotypic data, the later analysis identified candidate immune exposures from TCR beta sequences and from how often those sequences occurred across donors. Typing coverage differed by locus: A, B, C, DRB1 and DQB1 were typed in roughly 620-630 donors, DQA1 in 522, DPA1 in around 610, and DPB1 in 400 to 490. To decide whether each TCR beta V gene segment behaved as functional or pseudogenic, an earlier analysis of fewer than 750 of the donors relied on high-throughput TCR beta sequencing.

Paper-wide results and their limitations: Approximately 18 rarely observed V segments, including chromosome 9 orphons, were excluded from the earlier analysis of approximately 500 of the donors because counts were too low. In a later analysis, TCR association rates were found to vary across HLA loci, with the most associated TCRs seen for DRB1 alleles and the fewest for HLA-C alleles. The classifier was reported to diagnose cytomegalovirus status with high specificity and sensitivity in both the original cohort and the validation cohort. A later analysis reported that several top co-occurrence clusters appeared linked to parvovirus B19, influenza, CMV and Epstein-Barr virus. At a false discovery rate of 0.05, a later analysis linked around 17,000 TCR beta sequences to specific HLA alleles. In an earlier analysis of some 640 of the donors, most TCR beta V segments were observed in productive rearrangements about 90% or about 30% of the time, broadly matching IMGT annotations. A further reported finding was that TCR beta sequences accurately predicted the HLA-A and HLA-B alleles for most subjects in the first cohort. Because HLA typing was missing for some donors at each locus, association tests included only the typed subset. Some IMGT-functional V segments, including TRBV6-2 and TRBV6-3, could not be told apart with the 87-base-pair reads, so those segments were excluded. A few of the identified cytomegalovirus-associated TCR beta chains were confirmed in vitro to be specific for cytomegalovirus antigens. A later genetic analysis reported fewer N-insertions in productive TCRs among donors in an Asian-associated ancestry cluster than the approximately 700-donor mean. The only immune exposure information available for the cohort was CMV serostatus. When HLA alleles, especially DR and DQ, strongly co-occurred, attributing TCR associations to individual alleles was difficult. A later genetic analysis associated a missense DCLRE1C variant with V-gene and J-gene trimming of TCR beta chains, and an independent cohort replicated the association. A group of highly shared sequence variants was considered likely to be a technical artifact of the sequencing pipeline. In a later analysis, HLA-associated TCR beta chains were found to be more clonally expanded and to have lower generation probabilities than equally common non-associated chains. A total of fewer than 200 TCR beta chains were listed by the study as associated with cytomegalovirus. Most TCR sequences were observed very rarely across donors, whereas some public TCRs were present in many individuals. Correlated functional status among segregating V segments might be attributable to linkage disequilibrium, but an unknown experimental factor could not be ruled out. According to the authors, the approach could potentially be generalized to other disease states and immunological phenotypes. The presence/absence analyses assumed that sequencing depth was roughly uniform across donors, and that assumption may not be true. In a later analysis, most CMV-associated TCR beta chains were found to appear HLA-restricted, with HLA associations seemingly driven largely by CMV exposure. Only TCR beta chains were sequenced in this cohort, and the absence of alpha or paired-chain data limited detectable features.

CDR1 KGHSH and CDR2 LQKENI were looked up in the germline V gene. Spanning cysteine to phenylalanine, the CDR3 consists of 15 amino acids. CDR3 DNA only is kept here, 45 bases in frame from base 1. V and J are trimmed by 4 bases and 3 bases, and the gene matches miss 8 bases of the junction. The cohort was made up of roughly 670 healthy bone marrow donors. Cohort members were all nominally healthy when sampled, although unrecorded immune exposures were likely present. The donor was CMV seropositive and belonged to the group of 250 to 300 seropositive cohort members. Every donor gave a peripheral blood sample, and the peripheral blood mononuclear cells from that sample were used for TCR beta sequencing. The Qiagen DNeasy Blood Extraction Kit was used to extract genomic DNA from the blood cell samples. Library preparation was by the immunoSEQ multiplex PCR assay. The multiplex PCR relied on a mix of 60 forward primers for TCR Vbeta segments and 13 reverse primers for TCR Jbeta segments. A multiplex PCR assay on genomic DNA amplified the CDR3 region of rearranged TCR beta genes. On the Illumina HiSeq System, the amplified TCR beta libraries were sequenced as 87-base-pair reads. Regarding the original processing steps: A later analysis tallied tens of millions of unique TCR beta chains across the 550 to 850 repertoires, and about 12 million of those chains were shared by two or more donors. Raw reads were error-corrected and collapsed into unique sequences by a nearest-neighbor algorithm in which closely related sequences were merged to remove PCR and sequencing errors. To assign V, D and J gene segments, CDR3 sequences were aligned to IMGT reference sequences. For a sequence to be retained, a match of at least six nucleotides to both a V gene segment and a J gene segment was required. A rearrangement counted as productive if the CDR3 had no stop codons and remained in frame with V and J, and every other rearrangement counted as non-productive. CDR3 was defined by IMGT convention, running from the second conserved V-encoded cysteine to the conserved J-encoded phenylalanine. The earlier analysis of 500 to 750 of the donors excluded any sequence lacking an unambiguous match to a single V gene segment. An earlier analysis of 550 to 650 of the donors classified V segments as functional when productive rearrangements were above 56.7% and as segregating when the standard deviation between donors was above 5%. A statistical classification framework was built to diagnose cytomegalovirus status from the catalog of TCR beta chain sequences. In a later analysis, TCR nucleotide sequences were compared against IMGT/GENE-DB human TR gene sequences so that V and J genes could be assigned. The TCRdist pipeline was used in a later analysis to assign CDR3 sequences and most-parsimonious VDJ recombination scenarios. In a later analysis, each TCR beta chain was defined by its CDR3 amino acid sequence together with its V-gene family, and reads without a unique V-gene family were excluded. In a later analysis, nearly 600 highly shared, low-generation-probability nucleotide sequences were removed to address suspected cross-contamination and a sequencing artifact. A later analysis calculated a clonal expansion index for each public chain from normalized within-repertoire ranks of inferred template counts. In a later analysis, generation probabilities were computed with a VDJ recombination model fitted to out-of-frame rearrangements, and the resulting probabilities were checked against IGoR. In a later analysis, hypergeometric tests were used to score TCR-TCR, TCR-HLA and TCR-CMV co-occurrence, with a repertoire-size bias correction applied to TCR pairs. To estimate false discovery rates, a later analysis permuted the HLA or CMV assignments 20 times. In a later analysis, co-occurring TCRs were grouped using DBSCAN, and TCRdist sequence similarity was added for clustering within HLA-allele-positive subsets. Repertoires with fewer than 30,000 or more than 120,000 public chains, plus five repertoires with anomalous nucleotide sharing, were excluded from co-occurrence clustering. TCRdb mirrors the immuneACCESS table, restricted to in-frame sequences. Some clones are absent from its copies; in checked studies, under half trace to an unresolved V gene, and the reason for the others is unknown. Clonal size and the V and J genes are those of that table, whereas D and trimming came from the DNA. The sample yields 250,000 to 350,000 clones; about nine tenths were counted once. The ten largest make up around 4% of the sample.

As regards this clone: Its recognized antigen is unknown. The input lacks base qualities; no much larger clone sits a single base away.

The rearrangement joined TRBV18 to TRBJ1-1; 7 junctional bases match TRBD1. This TCR was recovered from a man aged 40-49 years in good health and CMV-seropositive. Sequenced: PBMCs. The DNA sequence follows: TGTGCCAGCTCACTAGAACTCAGGGGGTACACTGAAGCTTTCTTT. Its protein product is CASSLELRGYTEAFF.